This T cell receptor beta chain emerged from a study of cytomegalovirus exposure and HLA in healthy donors. This clone occurred once. This CDR3 has 14 amino acids. The germline V and J ends were trimmed by 1 base and 0 bases, with 5 bases remaining between them. CDR1 and CDR2 (germline): LNHDA, SQIVND (reference sequence). The assay was immunoSEQ multiplex PCR, and TCRdb's table has in-frame clones only and misses some. The top ten clones hold approximately 0.91% of a sample with roughly 100,000 clones, roughly 95% of them seen once. Sequenced: PBMCs. The chain combines TRBV19 with TRBJ2-3; D remains ambiguous. The sequence was obtained from a woman between 18 and 30 years old in good health and CMV-seronegative. The CDR3 DNA reads TGTGCCAGTAGTATAGCCCCAAGCACAGATACGCAGTATTTT. As protein: CASSIAPSTDTQYF.